A single sample is the source of the 25 T cell receptor beta chains below, sequenced in a study of breast tumors, draining lymph nodes, adjacent tissues. Using its own MiXCR run on the multiplex PCR reads, TCRdb lists one record per CDR3 protein. The sample holds about 80,000 distinct CDR3 sequences, 15% to 20% seen once. Samples came from axillary lymph nodes draining the breast cancer. Sequenced input: axillary lymph node tissue. Receptor source: a female donor with breast cancer. Some clones in this sample may be carry-over from other donors' samples.

The chain has TRBV27 and TRBJ1-5; D call uncertain. V was pared by 4 bases and J by 0 bases, with 10 bases between. CDR1 is MNHEY and CDR2 is SMNVEV in the germline V gene (reference sequence). The CDR3 loop spans 15 amino acids. Here the CDR3 DNA reads TGTGCCAGCAGTTCCCGACATAATAGCAATCAGCCCCAGCATTTT. Amino acids: CASSSRHNSNQPQHF.

Concerning this clonotype itself: The germline gene is not matched at one end of the junction; a read error may be the cause. The CDR3 is CARGDSVEGDTQYF. CDR3 DNA: TGCGCCAGAGGGGACTCTGTCGAAGGGGATACGCAGTATTTT. This rearrangement joins TRBV7-9 to TRBJ2-3, with TRBD2 as a possible D gene (6 bases). CDR1 and CDR2 (germline): SEHNR, FQNEAQ (reference sequence). The CDR3 is made up of 14 amino acids.

Ten or more counts support this clonotype. The CDR3 DNA is TGTGCCAGCAGCTCGGACAGAAAAAAGAGGAATTCACCCCTCCACTTT. Residues: CASSSDRKKRNSPLHF. The rearrangement uses TRBV7-8 and TRBJ1-6; perhaps TRBD1 as D (6 bases). The CDR3 sequence is 16 residues long. V gave up 4 bases and J gave up 7 bases, with 17 bases separating them. CDR1 SGHVS and CDR2 FQNEAQ come from the germline V gene.

The chain joins TRBV20-1 to TRBJ2-7, with 9 bases lining up with TRBD2. Looked up from germline, CDR1 is DFQATT and CDR2 is SNEGSKA (reference sequence). The CDR3 runs 15 residues. V dropped 3 bases and J dropped 8; count of bases not matched to a gene: 14. DNA of the CDR3: TGCAGTGCTAGCAGCTGGGCGGGAGGGCCCGGGAAGCAGTACTTC. Translating gives CSASSWAGGPGKQYF.

This clonotype was seen ten or more times. The V call is TRBV19, the J call TRBJ1-5, with D possibly TRBD1 on 6 matching bases. V dropped 3 bases and J dropped 7 bases, with 13 bases sitting between them. CDR3 length: 14 amino acids. In germline, CDR1 is LNHDA, CDR2 SQIVND (reference sequence). As DNA, the CDR3 is TGTGCCAGTAGTATGGGACATATCGGACAGCCCCAGCATTTT. Translating gives CASSMGHIGQPQHF.

This clonotype was recorded at least ten times. The genes are TRBV19 and TRBJ2-2; 8 bases fit TRBD2. V shed 7 bases and J 0 bases; nucleotides not matched to a gene: 4. The CDR3 length is 15 residues. The germline V gene has CDR1 LNHDA and CDR2 SQIVND (reference sequence). CDR3: CASTGGAANTGELFF. As DNA, the CDR3 is TGTGCCAGTACGGGAGGGGCCGCGAACACCGGGGAGCTGTTTTTT. The whole variable domain, filled in from reference TRBV19 and TRBJ2-2, reads DGGITQSPKYLFRKEGQNVTLSCEQNLNHDAMYWYRQDPGQGLRLIYYSQIVNDFQKGDIAEGYSVSREKKESFPLTVTSAQKNPTAFYLCASTGGAANTGELFFGEGSRLTVL.

This clonotype came up many times. CDR3 in amino acids: CAISGSRRGRKGYTF. DNA for the CDR3: TGTGCCATCAGTGGGTCGAGACGGGGAAGGAAAGGCTACACCTTC. V and J are TRBV10-3 and TRBJ1-2, with D uncertain. Germline CDR1 reads ENHRY; CDR2 reads SYGVKD. The V and J ends lost 4 bases and 8 bases respectively, with 20 bases between them. This CDR3 comprises 15 residues.

This clonotype was seen many times. In nucleotides, the CDR3 is TGCAGTGCCCTGGACAGGAGCTCCTACAATGAGCAGTTCTTC. Its protein is CSALDRSSYNEQFF. The V and J genes are TRBV20-1 and TRBJ2-1; 7 positions match TRBD1. Germline trimming cut 6 bases from V and 0 bases from J; bases unmatched to any gene: 5. The V gene's germline CDR1 is DFQATT and CDR2 SNEGSKA (reference sequence). CDR3 size: 14 residues.

This clonotype was seen ten or more times. This chain connects TRBV5-1 to TRBJ1-5; D remains unclear. V gave up 9 bases and J gave up 7 bases, with 14 bases separating them. Germline V CDR1 and CDR2: SGHRS, YFSETQ. The CDR3 loop spans 12 amino acids. The CDR3 region is CATRRGRQPQHF. The CDR3 bases are TGCGCCACCAGGCGGGGAAGGCAGCCCCAGCATTTT.

This clonotype was recorded at least ten times. The CDR3 protein is CASSVAQGLVWSYNEQFF. The CDR3 DNA sequence: TGTGCCAGCAGCGTAGCTCAAGGACTAGTTTGGTCCTACAATGAGCAGTTCTTC. This chain connects TRBV9 to TRBJ2-1; 7 bases match TRBD2. The CDR3 has 18 amino acids. J lost 1 base, V lost 0 bases, and 10 bases had no gene match. CDR1 and CDR2 from the germline V gene are SGDLS and YYNGEE.

The chain joins TRBV30 to TRBJ2-1; 7 nucleotides line up with TRBD1. The CDR3 consists of 12 residues. Germline V gene sequence: CDR1 GTSNPN, CDR2 SVGIG (reference sequence). V dropped 2 bases and J dropped 7; count of bases not matched to a gene: 2. DNA of the CDR3: TGTGCCTGGAGTAGGGGGCGTAATGAGCAGTTCTTC. It encodes CAWSRGRNEQFF.

This clonotype was seen at least ten times. CDR3 amino acids: CASSLREGLKTQYF. The CDR3 nucleotides read TGTGCCAGCAGTTTGCGGGAGGGCCTAAAGACCCAGTACTTC. The genes are TRBV28 and TRBJ2-5; 9 positions agree with TRBD2. V was pared by 3 bases and J by 6 bases, with 5 bases of the junction left unmatched. This CDR3 has 14 residues. CDR1 and CDR2 (germline): MDHEN, SYDVKM.

This clonotype was observed a single time. One end of the junction does not line up with germline, which may come from a read error. This chain connects TRBV27 to TRBJ2-1; 10 bases align to TRBD2. This CDR3 has 14 amino acids. Per the germline V gene, CDR1 is MNHEY and CDR2 is SMNVEV (reference sequence). DNA for the CDR3: TGTGCCAGCAGTACTAGCGGGGTTTACAATGAGCAGTCCTTC. Its protein product is CASSTSGVYNEQSF.

This chain joins TRBV28 and TRBJ2-7, with a tentative D call TRBD2 (6 bases). Trimming cost V 1 base and J 0 bases, with 13 bases left between them. Germline values: CDR1 MDHEN, CDR2 SYDVKM. The CDR3 is made up of 16 amino acids. The DNA for the CDR3 is TGTGCCAGCAGTTTATCCCGGGGGACTTACTCCTACGAGCAGTACTTC. Its translation: CASSLSRGTYSYEQYF.

In its sample, this clonotype was seen a few times. This may arise from a read error, as a much more abundant clone is one base away. The rearrangement joins TRBV6-1 to TRBJ2-7; no firm D call. This CDR3 comprises 13 residues. Germline CDR1 MNHNS, CDR2 SASEGT. The CDR3 DNA follows: TGTGCCAGCGGTGAAAGAAACAGCTACGAGCAGTACTTC. This codes for CASGERNSYEQYF.

This clonotype came up many times. J is TRBJ2-7 and V is TRBV7-9, with 7 bases that match TRBD1. The trim removed 6 bases at V and 2 bases at J, leaving 1 base unmatched. This CDR3 has 12 amino acids. The germline gives CDR1 SEHNR, CDR2 FQNEAQ (reference sequence). CDR3 coding DNA: TGTGCCAGCAGTACAGGGGCCTACGAGCAGTACTTC. As protein: CASSTGAYEQYF.

This clonotype was observed at least ten times. The rearrangement joins TRBV13 to TRBJ2-2; 9 bases align to TRBD1. Per germline, CDR1 PRHDT and CDR2 FYEKMQ (reference sequence). The junction had 5 bases not matched to a gene; V was cut back by 5 bases and J by 1 base. The CDR3 spans 16 residues. DNA of the CDR3: TGTGCCAGCAGCCCCCGACAGGGGGTGAACACCGGGGAGCTGTTTTTT. This encodes CASSPRQGVNTGELFF.

The chain has TRBV28 and TRBJ2-2, with TRBD2 matching over 12 bases. The trim removed 6 bases at V and 5 bases at J, leaving 4 bases unmatched. CDR1 and CDR2 (germline): MDHEN, SYDVKM. This CDR3 region has 15 residues. The CDR3 region is CASRTGTSGTGELFF. In nucleotides, the CDR3 is TGTGCCAGCAGAACCGGGACTAGCGGGACCGGGGAGCTGTTTTTT.

This clonotype was detected many times. The rearrangement joins TRBV5-8 to TRBJ2-7; a possible D gene is TRBD1 (6 bases). Trimming removed 4 bases at V and 0 bases at J, with 14 bases between. Germline CDR1 and CDR2: SGHTS and YDEGEE. The CDR3 runs to 15 residues. The CDR3 coding sequence is TGTGCCAGCAGCGCAGTCAGGGGCTTCTCCTACGAGCAGTACTTC. It is translated as CASSAVRGFSYEQYF.

This clonotype was observed many times. V and J are TRBV12-3 or TRBV12-4 and TRBJ1-6, with D unresolved. V lost 5 bases to trimming and J lost 3 bases, with 17 bases between them. The CDR3 extends over 17 amino acids. In DNA, the CDR3 is TGTGCCAGCAGTCCCCAGCAGGACTGGTTCTATAATTCACCCCTCCACTTT. This sequence encodes CASSPQQDWFYNSPLHF.

This clonotype was seen a few times. The chain carries TRBV20-1 and TRBJ2-5; D is unclear. The germline gives CDR1 DFQATT, CDR2 SNEGSKA (reference sequence). The length of the CDR3 is 15 residues. The ends were cut back, 2 bases at V and 2 bases at J, with 15 bases in the middle. CDR3 sequence (DNA): TGCAGTGCTAGATGGAGCAGTCGAGTACAAGAGACCCAGTACTTC. This translates into CSARWSSRVQETQYF.

V is TRBV19 and J is TRBJ2-4; 9 positions agree with TRBD1. The junction had 10 bases not matched to a gene; V was cut back by 3 bases and J by 7 bases. This CDR3 is built from 16 residues. CDR1 and CDR2 from the germline V gene are LNHDA and SQIVND (reference sequence). CDR3 sequence reads: CASSIGGTGWGNIQYF. CDR3 DNA sequence: TGTGCCAGTAGTATTGGGGGGACAGGGTGGGGGAACATTCAGTACTTC.

This clonotype was picked up many times. V is TRBV6-4 and J is TRBJ2-3; D is perhaps TRBD1 or TRBD2 (5 bases each). The CDR3 contains 13 residues. Germline assignment: CDR1 MRHNA and CDR2 SNTAGT. The V end was cut by 8 bases, the J end by 2 bases, with 11 bases between. The CDR3 coding sequence is TGTGCCAGCGGTAGGGGAGTCACAGATACGCAGTATTTT. This sequence encodes CASGRGVTDTQYF.

This clonotype was found many times. The V and J genes are TRBV5-1 and TRBJ2-7; 9 nucleotides match TRBD2. V was clipped by 4 bases and J by 3 bases; unmatched bases: 2. This CDR3 comprises 13 residues. The germline gives CDR1 SGHRS, CDR2 YFSETQ. The CDR3 coding sequence is TGCGCCAGCAGCAATAGCGGGAGCTACGAGCAGTACTTC. Amino acids: CASSNSGSYEQYF.

This clonotype showed up many times. The V gene is TRBV6-4, the J gene TRBJ2-5, with 11 bases that match TRBD2. The CDR3 consists of 16 residues. Germline V lookup: CDR1 MRHNA, CDR2 SNTAGT. V dropped 0 bases and J dropped 3; count of bases not matched to a gene: 3. CDR3 amino acids: CASSDSSGRVEETQYF. CDR3 bases: TGTGCCAGCAGTGACTCTAGCGGGAGGGTCGAAGAGACCCAGTACTTC.